This T cell receptor beta chain was identified in a study of shared clonotypes between healthy human individuals. Study-wide context: Serving as donors were two women and a few men, whose ages spanned 18 to 49.

Ten immunoSEQ deep assay plates served to sequence unsorted PBMC DNA. The assay was immunoSEQ multiplex PCR, and TCRdb's table has in-frame clones only and misses some. The data show fewer than 650,000 clones, around 78% seen once. Trimming stripped 2 bases from V and 6 bases from J, with 17 bases between. This CDR3 comprises 16 residues. Germline CDR1 reads SNHLY; CDR2 reads FYNNEI. Broader study findings: Sampling covered blood only; tissue repertoires likely differ.

Caucasian adults living in Nashville, Tennessee, provided all samples. With regard to this clone: Its antigen is unidentified.

Sequenced sample: PBMCs. The V gene is TRBV2, the J gene TRBJ2-1; a possible D gene is TRBD1 (6 bases). The receptor comes from a woman in her thirties or forties in good health. Some clones in this sample may be carry-over from other donors' samples. The CDR3 loop is CASSEFGQSLSNEQFF. Written as DNA, the CDR3 is TGTGCCAGCAGTGAATTCGGACAGTCCCTTTCCAATGAGCAGTTCTTC.